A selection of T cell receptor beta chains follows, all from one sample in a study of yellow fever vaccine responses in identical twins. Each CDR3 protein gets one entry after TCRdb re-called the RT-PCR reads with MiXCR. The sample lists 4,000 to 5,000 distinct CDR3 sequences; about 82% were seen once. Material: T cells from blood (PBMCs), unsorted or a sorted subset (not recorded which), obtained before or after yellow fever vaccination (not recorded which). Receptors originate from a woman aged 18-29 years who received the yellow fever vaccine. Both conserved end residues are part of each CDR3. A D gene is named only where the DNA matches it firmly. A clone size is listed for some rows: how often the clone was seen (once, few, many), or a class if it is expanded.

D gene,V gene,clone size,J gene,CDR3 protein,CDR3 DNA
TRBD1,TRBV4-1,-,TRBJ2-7,CASSQVGTGVHEQYF,TGCGCCAGCAGCCAAGTAGGGACAGGGGTCCACGAGCAGTACTTC
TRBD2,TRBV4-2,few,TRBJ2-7,CASSQPGLAHEQYF,TGTGCCAGCAGCCAACCAGGACTAGCTCACGAGCAGTACTTC
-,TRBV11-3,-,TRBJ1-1,CASSFGLPEAFF,TGTGCCAGCAGCTTTGGCCTCCCTGAAGCTTTCTTT
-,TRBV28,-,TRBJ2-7,CASSSPQTGPPLIDEQYF,TGTGCCAGCAGTTCGCCACAGACAGGCCCTCCTCTAATAGACGAGCAGTACTTC
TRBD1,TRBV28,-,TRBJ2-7,CASSFRTGTGEQYF,TGTGCCAGCAGTTTCCGGACAGGGACGGGCGAGCAGTACTTC
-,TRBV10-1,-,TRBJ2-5,CASSVGGPQETQYF,TGCGCCAGCAGTGTGGGGGGGCCGCAAGAGACCCAGTACTTC
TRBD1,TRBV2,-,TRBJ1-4,CASSDGDSLNEKLFF,TGTGCCAGCAGTGATGGGGACAGTCTTAATGAAAAACTGTTTTTT
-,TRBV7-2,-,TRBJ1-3,CASSGTSLDTIYF,TGTGCCAGCAGCGGAACCTCTTTGGACACCATATATTTT
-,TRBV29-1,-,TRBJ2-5,CSVEDGMGGRRVETQYF,TGCAGCGTTGAAGATGGAATGGGGGGCCGGCGGGTAGAGACCCAGTACTTC
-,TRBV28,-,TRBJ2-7,CASSPRPTYEQYF,TGTGCCAGCAGCCCAAGGCCCACCTACGAGCAGTACTTC
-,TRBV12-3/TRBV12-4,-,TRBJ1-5,CASSLGGQPQHF,TGTGCCAGCAGTTTAGGCGGCCAGCCCCAGCATTTT
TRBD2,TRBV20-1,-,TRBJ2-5,CSAALGGREETQYF,TGCAGTGCTGCCCTGGGCGGGAGAGAAGAGACCCAGTACTTC
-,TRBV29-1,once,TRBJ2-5,CSVELGYQETQYF,TGCAGCGTTGAATTGGGGTACCAAGAGACCCAGTACTTC
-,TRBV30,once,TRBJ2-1,CAWGDREGEQFF,TGTGCCTGGGGTGACAGGGAGGGTGAGCAGTTCTTC
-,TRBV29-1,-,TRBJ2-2,CSVTAGVNTGELFF,TGCAGCGTTACCGCAGGGGTAAACACCGGGGAGCTGTTTTTT
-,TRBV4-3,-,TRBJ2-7,CASSQVRDGIYEQYF,TGCGCCAGCAGCCAGGTGAGGGACGGAATCTACGAGCAGTACTTC
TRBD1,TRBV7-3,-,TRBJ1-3,CASSRTTGAGNTIYF,TGTGCCAGCAGCAGAACGACAGGGGCTGGAAACACCATATATTTT
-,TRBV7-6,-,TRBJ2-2,CASSLAQGRGELFF,TGTGCCAGCAGCTTAGCTCAGGGGCGCGGGGAGCTGTTTTTT
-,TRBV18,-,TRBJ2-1,CASSGAGSYNEQFF,TGTGCCAGCTCAGGAGCGGGCTCCTACAATGAGCAGTTCTTC
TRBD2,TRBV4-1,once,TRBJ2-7,CASSTLLGGSYEQYF,TGCGCCAGCAGCACCCTACTCGGGGGGTCCTACGAGCAGTACTTC
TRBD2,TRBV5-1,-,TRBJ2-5,CASSREGREETQYF,TGCGCCAGCAGCCGAGAGGGGAGGGAAGAGACCCAGTACTTC
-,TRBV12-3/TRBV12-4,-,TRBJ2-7,CASSWTDSSYEQYF,TGTGCCAGCAGTTGGACAGATAGCTCCTACGAGCAGTACTTC
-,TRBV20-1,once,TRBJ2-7,CSARTGDPYEQYF,TGCAGTGCTAGGACAGGAGACCCTTACGAGCAGTACTTC
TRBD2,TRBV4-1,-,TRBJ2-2,CASSQVPGGDTGELFF,TGCGCCAGCAGCCAAGTTCCGGGAGGGGACACCGGGGAGCTGTTTTTT
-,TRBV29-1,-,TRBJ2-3,CSVEQGTDTQYF,TGCAGCGTTGAGCAGGGCACAGATACGCAGTATTTT
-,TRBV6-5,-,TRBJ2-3,CASSYSSLGTDTQYF,TGTGCCAGCAGTTACTCTTCCCTGGGGACAGATACGCAGTATTTT
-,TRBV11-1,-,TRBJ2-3,CASSDRKRGDTQYF,TGTGCCAGCAGCGACAGGAAACGGGGAGATACGCAGTATTTT
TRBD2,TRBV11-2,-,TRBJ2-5,CASSVAGLADFQETQYF,TGTGCCAGCAGTGTCGCCGGACTAGCGGACTTCCAAGAGACCCAGTACTTC
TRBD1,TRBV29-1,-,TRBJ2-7,CSGLLLGTGVNEQYF,TGCAGCGGACTCCTCCTCGGGACAGGGGTCAACGAGCAGTACTTC
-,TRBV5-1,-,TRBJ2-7,CASSLWTDSYEQYF,TGCGCCAGCAGCTTGTGGACCGATTCCTACGAGCAGTACTTC
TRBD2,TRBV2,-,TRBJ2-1,CASRDRSGGAHEQFF,TGTGCCAGCAGGGACCGTAGCGGGGGGGCCCATGAGCAGTTCTTC
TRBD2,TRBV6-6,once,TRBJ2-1,CASRQVLAGEGEQFF,TGTGCCAGCAGGCAGGTATTAGCGGGAGAGGGTGAGCAGTTCTTC
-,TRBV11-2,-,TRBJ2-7,CASSLGAGARFDEQYF,TGTGCCAGCAGCTTAGGTGCGGGTGCTAGGTTTGACGAGCAGTACTTC
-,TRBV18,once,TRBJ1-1,CASSPQGNTEAFF,TGTGCCAGCTCACCACAGGGGAACACTGAAGCTTTCTTT
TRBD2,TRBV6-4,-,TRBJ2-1,CASRLSSGSYNEQFF,TGTGCCAGCAGACTCTCTAGCGGGTCATACAATGAGCAGTTCTTC
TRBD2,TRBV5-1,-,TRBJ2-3,CASSFLGLAASTDTQYF,TGCGCCAGCAGCTTCCTCGGACTAGCGGCTAGCACAGATACGCAGTATTTT
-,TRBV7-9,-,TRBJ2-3,CASSLAGADTQYF,TGTGCCAGCAGCTTAGCAGGGGCAGATACGCAGTATTTT
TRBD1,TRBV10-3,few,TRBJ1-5,CAISEGTGVRQPQHF,TGTGCCATCAGTGAGGGGACAGGGGTGCGACAGCCCCAGCATTTT
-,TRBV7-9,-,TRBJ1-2,CASSLDLALGYTF,TGTGCCAGCAGCTTAGACTTAGCGCTTGGCTACACCTTC
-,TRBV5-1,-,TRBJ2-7,CASSLMGLGEQYF,TGCGCCAGCAGCTTGATGGGTTTAGGCGAGCAGTACTTC
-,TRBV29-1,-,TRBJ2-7,CSVEEWVRGLADYEQYF,TGCAGCGTTGAAGAATGGGTAAGAGGACTCGCGGACTACGAGCAGTACTTC
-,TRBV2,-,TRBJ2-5,CASSERSFTLETQYF,TGTGCCAGCAGTGAAAGATCATTCACTTTAGAGACCCAGTACTTC
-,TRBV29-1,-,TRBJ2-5,CSVGLTQETQYF,TGCAGCGTTGGACTGACACAAGAGACCCAGTACTTC
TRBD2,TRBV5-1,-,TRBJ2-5,CASNPSSGETQYF,TGCGCCAGCAACCCATCTAGCGGAGAGACCCAGTACTTC
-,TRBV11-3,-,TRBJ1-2,CASSNKGNYGYTF,TGTGCCAGCAGCAACAAGGGGAACTATGGCTACACCTTC
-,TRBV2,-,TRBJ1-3,CASRREAVVSGNTIYF,TGTGCCAGCCGAAGAGAGGCAGTAGTATCTGGAAACACCATATATTTT
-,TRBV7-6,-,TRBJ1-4,CASRRATNEKLFF,TGTGCCAGCAGGAGGGCAACTAATGAAAAACTGTTTTTT
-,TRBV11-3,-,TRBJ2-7,CASSLEVDEQYF,TGTGCCAGCAGCTTAGAGGTCGACGAGCAGTACTTC
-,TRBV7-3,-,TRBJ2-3,CASSFTVGGGVDTQYF,TGTGCCAGCAGCTTCACCGTCGGTGGCGGGGTGGATACGCAGTATTTT
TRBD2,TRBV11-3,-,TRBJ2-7,CASSPGTSLTSYEQYF,TGTGCCAGCAGCCCCGGGACTAGTTTGACGTCCTACGAGCAGTACTTC
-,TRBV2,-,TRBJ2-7,CASSISPSYEQYF,TGTGCCAGCAGTATTTCCCCCTCCTACGAGCAGTACTTC
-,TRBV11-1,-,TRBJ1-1,CASSLETTRAFF,TGTGCCAGCAGCTTAGAAACTACGCGAGCTTTCTTT
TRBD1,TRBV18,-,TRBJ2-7,CASSLQGAPNSYEQYF,TGTGCCAGCTCACTACAGGGGGCGCCGAACTCCTACGAGCAGTACTTC
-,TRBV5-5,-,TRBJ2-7,CASSLVPDYEQYF,TGTGCCAGCAGCTTGGTTCCGGACTACGAGCAGTACTTC
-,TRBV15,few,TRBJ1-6,CATSRDRGISPTLHF,TGTGCCACCAGCAGAGACAGGGGCATCTCTCCCACCCTCCACTTT
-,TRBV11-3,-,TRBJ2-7,CASSWNSWYEQYF,TGTGCCAGCAGCTGGAATTCTTGGTACGAGCAGTACTTC
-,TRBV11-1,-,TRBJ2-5,CASSFDQETQYF,TGTGCCAGCAGCTTTGACCAAGAGACCCAGTACTTC